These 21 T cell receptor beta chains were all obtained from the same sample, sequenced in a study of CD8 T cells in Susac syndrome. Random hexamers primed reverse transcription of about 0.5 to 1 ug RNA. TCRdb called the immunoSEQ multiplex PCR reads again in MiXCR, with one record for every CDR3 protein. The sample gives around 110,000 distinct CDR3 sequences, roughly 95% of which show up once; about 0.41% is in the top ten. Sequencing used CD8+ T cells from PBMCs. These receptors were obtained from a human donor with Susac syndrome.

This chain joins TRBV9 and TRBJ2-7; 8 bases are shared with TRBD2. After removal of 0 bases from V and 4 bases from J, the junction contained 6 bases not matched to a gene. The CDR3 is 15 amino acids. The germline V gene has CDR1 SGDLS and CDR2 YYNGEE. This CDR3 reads CASSVASGTSYEQYF. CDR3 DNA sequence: TGTGCCAGCAGCGTAGCCTCCGGGACTAGTTACGAGCAGTACTTC.

This chain's CDR3 is CASSREWGRNEQFF. The CDR3 nucleotides read TGTGCCAGCAGCCGAGAATGGGGGCGGAATGAGCAGTTCTTC. The chain is built from TRBV9 and TRBJ2-1, with D perhaps TRBD1 (6 bases). CDR1 and CDR2 (germline): SGDLS, YYNGEE. The CDR3 covers 14 residues. V was cut by 4 bases and J by 7 bases, with 15 bases left in between.

The CDR3 sequence is CSARIHRGDYGYTF. The CDR3, as DNA: TGCAGTGCTAGAATTCACAGGGGTGACTATGGCTACACCTTC. This chain uses TRBV20-1 with TRBJ1-2, with 7 bases matching TRBD1. This CDR3 is built from 14 residues. Per germline, CDR1 DFQATT and CDR2 SNEGSKA (reference sequence). The junction had 6 bases not matched to a gene; V was cut back by 2 bases and J by 3 bases.

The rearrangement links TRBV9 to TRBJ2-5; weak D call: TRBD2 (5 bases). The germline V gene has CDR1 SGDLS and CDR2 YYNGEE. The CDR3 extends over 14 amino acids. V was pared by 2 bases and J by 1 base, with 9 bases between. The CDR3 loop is CASSVGRGQETQYF. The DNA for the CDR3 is TGTGCCAGCAGCGTCGGCCGGGGCCAAGAGACCCAGTACTTC. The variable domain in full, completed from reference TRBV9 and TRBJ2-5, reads DSGVTQTPKHLITATGQRVTLRCSPRSGDLSVYWYQQSLDQGLQFLIQYYNGEERAKGNILERFSAQQFPDLHSELNLSSLELGDSALYFCASSVGRGQETQYFGPGTRLLVL.

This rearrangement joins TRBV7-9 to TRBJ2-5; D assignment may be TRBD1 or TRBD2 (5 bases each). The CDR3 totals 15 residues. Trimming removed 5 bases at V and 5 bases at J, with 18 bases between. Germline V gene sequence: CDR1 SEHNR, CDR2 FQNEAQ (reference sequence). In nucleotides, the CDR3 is TGTGCCAGCAGCCCCCGGGACCTACAACGGGAGACCCAGTACTTC. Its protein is CASSPRDLQRETQYF.

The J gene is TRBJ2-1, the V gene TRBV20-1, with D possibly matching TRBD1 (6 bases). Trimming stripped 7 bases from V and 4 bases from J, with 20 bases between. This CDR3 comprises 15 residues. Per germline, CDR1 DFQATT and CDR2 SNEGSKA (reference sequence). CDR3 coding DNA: TGCAGTGTTTTCAGAGACAGGAATAGTTACAATGAGCAGTTCTTC. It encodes CSVFRDRNSYNEQFF.

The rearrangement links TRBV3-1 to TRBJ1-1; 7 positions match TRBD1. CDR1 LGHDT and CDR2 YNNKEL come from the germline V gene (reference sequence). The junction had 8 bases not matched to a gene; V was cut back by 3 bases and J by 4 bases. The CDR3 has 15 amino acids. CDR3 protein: CASSHPTTGSTEAFF. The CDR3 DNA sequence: TGTGCCAGCAGCCATCCGACGACAGGGAGCACTGAAGCTTTCTTT.

CDR3 nucleotides: TGCAGTGCCGACGAGGGACAGGGAAACACTGAAGCTTTCTTT. Translation gives CSADEGQGNTEAFF. This rearrangement joins TRBV20-1 to TRBJ1-1; 9 bases are shared with TRBD1. From germline, CDR1 is DFQATT and CDR2 SNEGSKA (reference sequence). The CDR3 is 14 residues long. After removal of 6 bases from V and 2 bases from J, the junction contained 7 bases not matched to a gene.

CDR3 nucleotides: TGTGCCAGCAGCTGGACTGGGACTGAAGCTTTCTTT. It is translated as CASSWTGTEAFF. This rearrangement joins TRBV7-8 to TRBJ1-1; the D is unclear. CDR3 length: 12 amino acids. Looked up from germline, CDR1 is SGHVS and CDR2 is FQNEAQ. The V gene lost 4 bases and the J gene lost 5 bases, with 8 bases spanning the gap.

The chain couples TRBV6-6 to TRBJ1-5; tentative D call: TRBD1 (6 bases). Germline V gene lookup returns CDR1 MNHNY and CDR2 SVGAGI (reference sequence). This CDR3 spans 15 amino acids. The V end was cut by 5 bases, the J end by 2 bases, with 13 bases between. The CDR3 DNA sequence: TGTGCCAGCAGTCAGGCGGGGGGCGGCAATCAGCCCCAGCATTTT. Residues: CASSQAGGGNQPQHF.

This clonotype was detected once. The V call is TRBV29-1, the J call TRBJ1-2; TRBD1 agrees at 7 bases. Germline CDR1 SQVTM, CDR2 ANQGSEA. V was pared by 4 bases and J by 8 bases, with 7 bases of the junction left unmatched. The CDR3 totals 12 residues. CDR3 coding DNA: TGCAGCGTTGGGGACAGCTATTTCGGCTACACCTTC. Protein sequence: CSVGDSYFGYTF.

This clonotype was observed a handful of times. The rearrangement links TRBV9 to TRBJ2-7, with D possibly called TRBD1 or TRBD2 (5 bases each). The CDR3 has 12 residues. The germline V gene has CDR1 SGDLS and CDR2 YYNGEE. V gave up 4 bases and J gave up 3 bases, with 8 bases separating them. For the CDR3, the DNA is TGTGCCAGCAGCCGGGACGGCTACGAGCAGTACTTC. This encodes CASSRDGYEQYF.

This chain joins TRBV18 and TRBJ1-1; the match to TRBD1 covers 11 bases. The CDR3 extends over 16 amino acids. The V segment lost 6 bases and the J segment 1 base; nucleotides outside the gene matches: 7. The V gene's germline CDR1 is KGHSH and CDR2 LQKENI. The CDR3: CASSPGQGARNTEAFF. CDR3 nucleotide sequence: TGTGCCAGCTCGCCCGGACAGGGGGCGCGGAACACTGAAGCTTTCTTT.

CDR3 residues: CASSPGSSPLHF. In DNA, the CDR3 is TGCGCCAGCAGCCCTGGGAGTTCACCCCTCCACTTT. The rearrangement joins TRBV4-1 to TRBJ1-6; D call uncertain. The CDR3 is 12 residues long. V shed 4 bases and J shed 9 bases, with 7 bases lying between them. From germline, CDR1 is MGHRA and CDR2 YSYEKL.

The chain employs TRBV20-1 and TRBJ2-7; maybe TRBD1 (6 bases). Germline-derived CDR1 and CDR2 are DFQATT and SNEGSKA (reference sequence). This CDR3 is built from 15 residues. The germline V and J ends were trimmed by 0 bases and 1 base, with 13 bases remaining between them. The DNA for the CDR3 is TGCAGTGCTAGAGATGGAACAGGGCCATCCTACGAGCAGTACTTC. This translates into CSARDGTGPSYEQYF.

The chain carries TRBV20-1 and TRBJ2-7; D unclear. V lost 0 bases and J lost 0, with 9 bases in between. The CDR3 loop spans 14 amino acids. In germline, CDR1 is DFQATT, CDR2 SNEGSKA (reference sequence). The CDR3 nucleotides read TGCAGTGCTAGAGATCAGGCCAGCTCCTACGAGCAGTACTTC. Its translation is CSARDQASSYEQYF.

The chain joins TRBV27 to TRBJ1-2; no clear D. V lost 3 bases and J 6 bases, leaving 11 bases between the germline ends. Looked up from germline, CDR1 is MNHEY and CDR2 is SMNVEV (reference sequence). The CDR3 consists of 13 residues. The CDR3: CASSFGKEDGYTF. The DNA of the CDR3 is TGTGCCAGCAGTTTCGGCAAGGAGGATGGCTACACCTTC.

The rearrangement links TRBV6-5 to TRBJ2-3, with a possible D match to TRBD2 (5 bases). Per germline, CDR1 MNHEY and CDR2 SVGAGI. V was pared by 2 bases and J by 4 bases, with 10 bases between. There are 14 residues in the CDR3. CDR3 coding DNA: TGTGCCAGCAGTTACGTGGGGAGTTCAGATACGCAGTATTTT. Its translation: CASSYVGSSDTQYF.

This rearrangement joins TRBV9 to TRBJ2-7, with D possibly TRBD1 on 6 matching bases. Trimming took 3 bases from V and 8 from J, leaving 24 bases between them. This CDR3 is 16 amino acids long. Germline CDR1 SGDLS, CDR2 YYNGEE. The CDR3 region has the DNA TGTGCCAGCAGCGCCGAAGGTAACAGGGCTAATGACAAGCAGTACTTC. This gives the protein CASSAEGNRANDKQYF. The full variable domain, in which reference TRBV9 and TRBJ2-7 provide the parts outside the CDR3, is DSGVTQTPKHLITATGQRVTLRCSPRSGDLSVYWYQQSLDQGLQFLIQYYNGEERAKGNILERFSAQQFPDLHSELNLSSLELGDSALYFCASSAEGNRANDKQYFGPGTRLTVT.

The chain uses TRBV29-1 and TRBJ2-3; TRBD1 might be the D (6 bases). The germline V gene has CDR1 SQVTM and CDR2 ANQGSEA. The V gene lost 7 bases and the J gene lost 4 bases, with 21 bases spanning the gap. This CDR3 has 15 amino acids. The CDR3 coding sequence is TGCAGCGCCCTGACGGACAGAACTGTTTCAGATACGCAGTATTTT. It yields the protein CSALTDRTVSDTQYF.

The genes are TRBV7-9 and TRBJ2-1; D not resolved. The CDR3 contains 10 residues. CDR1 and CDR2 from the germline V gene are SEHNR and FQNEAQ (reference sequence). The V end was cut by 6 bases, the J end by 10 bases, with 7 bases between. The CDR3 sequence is CASREREQFF. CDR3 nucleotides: TGTGCCAGCAGGGAGAGGGAGCAGTTCTTC.